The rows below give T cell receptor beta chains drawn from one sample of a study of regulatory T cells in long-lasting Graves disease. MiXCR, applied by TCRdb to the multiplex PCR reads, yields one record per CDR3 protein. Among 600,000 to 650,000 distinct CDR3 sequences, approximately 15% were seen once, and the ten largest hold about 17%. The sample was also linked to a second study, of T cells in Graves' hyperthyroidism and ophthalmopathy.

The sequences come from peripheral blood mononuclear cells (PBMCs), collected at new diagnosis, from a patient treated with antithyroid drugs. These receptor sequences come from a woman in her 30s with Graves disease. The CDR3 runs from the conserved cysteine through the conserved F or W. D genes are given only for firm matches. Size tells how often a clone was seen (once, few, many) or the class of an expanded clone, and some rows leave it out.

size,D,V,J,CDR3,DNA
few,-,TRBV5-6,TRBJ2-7,CASKIWGAYEQYF,TGTGCCAGCAAGATATGGGGGGCCTACGAGCAGTACTTC
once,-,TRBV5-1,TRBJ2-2,CASSLAGGQNTGELFF,TGCGCCAGCAGCTTGGCGGGGGGCCAGAACACCGGGGAGCTGTTTTTT
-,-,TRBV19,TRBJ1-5,CASSTLAGNQPQHF,TGTGCCAGTAGTACTCTCGCGGGCAATCAGCCCCAGCATTTT
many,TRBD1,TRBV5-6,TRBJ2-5,CASSLGQGWETQYF,TGTGCCAGCAGCTTGGGACAGGGTTGGGAGACCCAGTACTTC
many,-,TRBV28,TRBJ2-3,CAIHEGTRTDTQYF,TGTGCCATCCACGAGGGTACTAGGACAGATACGCAGTATTTT
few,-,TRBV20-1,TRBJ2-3,CSATATGAAFTDTQYF,TGCAGTGCTACAGCGACCGGGGCGGCCTTCACAGATACGCAGTATTTT
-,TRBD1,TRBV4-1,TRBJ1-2,CASRVGRGRDPNYGYTF,TGCGCCAGCAGAGTAGGAAGGGGGCGGGACCCGAACTATGGCTACACCTTC
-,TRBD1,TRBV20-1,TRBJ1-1,CSARPALGTPGGQGAREAFF,TGCAGTGCTAGACCAGCATTAGGGACCCCCGGGGGACAGGGGGCTCGTGAAGCTTTCTTT
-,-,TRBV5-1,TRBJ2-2,CASSLHDLQGDGELFF,TGCGCCAGCAGCTTACACGATTTACAGGGTGACGGGGAGCTGTTTTTT
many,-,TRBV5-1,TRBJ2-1,CASSLLVEQFF,TGCGCCAGCAGCTTGTTGGTGGAGCAGTTCTTC
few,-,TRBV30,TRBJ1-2,CAWKSDSQRGYYGYTF,TGTGCCTGGAAATCGGACAGTCAGAGAGGGTACTATGGCTACACCTTC
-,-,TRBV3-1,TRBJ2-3,CASSQVGEYSTDTQYF,TGTGCCAGCAGTCAGGTGGGGGAATATAGCACAGATACGCAGTATTTT
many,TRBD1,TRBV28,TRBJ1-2,CASREAGGMRGYTF,TGTGCCAGCAGGGAAGCAGGGGGAATGAGAGGCTACACCTTC
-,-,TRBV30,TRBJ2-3,CAWSALTRRADTQYF,TGTGCCTGGAGTGCCCTTACTAGACGGGCAGATACGCAGTATTTT
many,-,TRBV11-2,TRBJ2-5,CASSPTVQETQYF,TGTGCCAGCAGCCCGACGGTCCAAGAGACCCAGTACTTC
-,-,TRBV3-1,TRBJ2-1,CASSQEPNEQFF,TGTGCCAGCAGCCAAGAACCAAATGAGCAGTTCTTC
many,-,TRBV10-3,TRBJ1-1,CAIGPREKTEAFF,TGTGCCATCGGGCCCAGGGAGAAAACTGAAGCTTTCTTT
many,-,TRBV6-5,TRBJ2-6,CASSYSTSSGANVLTF,TGTGCCAGCAGTTACAGTACTAGCTCTGGGGCCAACGTCCTGACTTTC
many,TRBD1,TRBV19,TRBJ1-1,CASSTWTGTNTEAFF,TGTGCCAGTAGTACCTGGACAGGGACGAACACTGAAGCTTTCTTT
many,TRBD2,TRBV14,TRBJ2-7,CASSRLAGVNEQYF,TGTGCCAGCAGCCGCCTAGCGGGAGTCAACGAGCAGTACTTC
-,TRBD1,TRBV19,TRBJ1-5,CASSTTGAGNQPQHF,TGTGCCAGTAGTACCACAGGGGCCGGCAATCAGCCCCAGCATTTT